The clone carrying this T cell receptor beta chain came up many times. The antigen is undetermined. The data stem from a study of early T cells in non-severe SARS-CoV-2 infection. About the study: The study sequenced bulk RNA from unsorted whole blood, with chains unpaired. Overall study results and limits: Lookups in VDJdb leaned toward anti-spike CD8 responses and missed private and CD4 specificities.

Attached unique molecular identifiers marked individual cDNA molecules. TCRdb passed the 5' RACE reads through MiXCR, listing each CDR3 protein once. The table has tens of thousands of distinct CDR3 sequences, 7.1% seen once. CDR3 length equals 17 residues. In germline, CDR1 is SGDLS, CDR2 YYNGEE. J was trimmed by 6 bases and V by 0 bases; bases with no gene match: 4. Material: whole blood, obtained at baseline. The chain recombines TRBV9 with TRBJ2-1; the match to TRBD2 covers 15 bases. This sequence was found in an adult who was a healthcare worker with PCR-confirmed SARS-CoV-2 infection or an uninfected control (not recorded which). The CDR3 nucleotides read TGTGCCAGCAGCGTAGACTCGGGACTAGCGGGGGGCAATGAGCAGTTCTTC. This codes for CASSVDSGLAGGNEQFF. Full variable domain (rest looked up from reference TRBV9 and TRBJ2-1): DSGVTQTPKHLITATGQRVTLRCSPRSGDLSVYWYQQSLDQGLQFLIQYYNGEERAKGNILERFSAQQFPDLHSELNLSSLELGDSALYFCASSVDSGLAGGNEQFFGPGTRLTVL.